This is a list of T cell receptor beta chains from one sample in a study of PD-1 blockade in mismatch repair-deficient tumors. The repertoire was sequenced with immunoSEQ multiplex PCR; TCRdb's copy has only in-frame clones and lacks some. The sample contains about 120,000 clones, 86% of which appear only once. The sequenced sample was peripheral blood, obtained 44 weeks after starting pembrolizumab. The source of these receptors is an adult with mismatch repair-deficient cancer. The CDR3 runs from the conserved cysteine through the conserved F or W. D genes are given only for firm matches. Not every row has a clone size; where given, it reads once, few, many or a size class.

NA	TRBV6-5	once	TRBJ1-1	TGTGCCAGCAGTTACGGGGTTGAAGCTTTCTTT	CASSYGVEAFF
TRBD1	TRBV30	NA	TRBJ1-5	TGTGCCTGGGGGGGACAGGGGAAGGGTCAGCCCCAGCATTTT	CAWGGQGKGQPQHF
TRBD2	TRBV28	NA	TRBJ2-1	TGTGCCAGCAGTCTTTTCGGACTAGCGGGAGGGGTAGGTGAGCAGTTCTTC	CASSLFGLAGGVGEQFF
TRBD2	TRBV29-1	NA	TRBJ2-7	TGCAGCGCGACTAGCGGACAGGTTTCCTACGAGCAGTACTTC	CSATSGQVSYEQYF
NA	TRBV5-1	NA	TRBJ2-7	TGCGCCAGCAGTGTACAGCTGAATTACGAGCAGTACTTC	CASSVQLNYEQYF
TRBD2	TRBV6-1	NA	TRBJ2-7	TGTGCCAGCTCGGCGGGAGTCTACGAGCAGTACTTC	CASSAGVYEQYF
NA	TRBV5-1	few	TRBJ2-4	TGCGCCAGCAGCCTTCAGGGGAACATTCAGTACTTC	CASSLQGNIQYF
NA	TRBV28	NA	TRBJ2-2	TGTGCCAGCAGTTTTGGATACGGGGAGCTGTTTTTT	CASSFGYGELFF
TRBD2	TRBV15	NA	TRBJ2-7	TGTGCCACCAGCAGAGAAGGTGGCGGGAGGACCGACGAGCAGTACTTC	CATSREGGGRTDEQYF
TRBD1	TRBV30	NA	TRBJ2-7	TGTGCCTGGAGTCTTCAAACCGGGACAGCCTACGAGCAGTACTTC	CAWSLQTGTAYEQYF
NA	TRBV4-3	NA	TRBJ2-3	TGCGCCAGCAGCCAAGGCACGGGGATGGTGGGAGGACGCACAGATACGCAGTATTTT	CASSQGTGMVGGRTDTQYF
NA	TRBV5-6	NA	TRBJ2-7	TGTGCCAGCAGCGGGGGGACTTCGATCCCCTACGAGCAGTACTTC	CASSGGTSIPYEQYF
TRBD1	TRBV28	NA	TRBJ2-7	TGTGCCAGCAGTAGGACAGGTTACGAGCAGTACTTC	CASSRTGYEQYF
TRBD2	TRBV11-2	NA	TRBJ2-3	TGTGCCAGCAGCTTTGGGGCGGGAGCAGATACGCAGTATTTT	CASSFGAGADTQYF
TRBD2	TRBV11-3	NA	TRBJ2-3	TGTGCCAGCAGCTTTTTCTTAGCGGGCCCTGGGACAGATACGCAGTATTTT	CASSFFLAGPGTDTQYF
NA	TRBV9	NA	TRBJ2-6	TGTGCCAGCAGCCCTCCTTATGCCTCTGGGGCCAACGTCCTGACTTTC	CASSPPYASGANVLTF
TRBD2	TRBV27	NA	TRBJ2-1	TGTGCCAGCAGTTTCCTCGGGACTAGCGGGAATCTTTACAATGAGCAGTTCTTC	CASSFLGTSGNLYNEQFF
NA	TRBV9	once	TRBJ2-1	TGTGCCAGCAGCGTATTCCCTTGGGCTCCTCCTAATGAGCAGTTCTTC	CASSVFPWAPPNEQFF
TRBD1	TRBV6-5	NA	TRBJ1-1	TGTGCCAGCAGTCGCGACAGGGGGCCTGAAGCTTTCTTT	CASSRDRGPEAFF
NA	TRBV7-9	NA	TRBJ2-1	TGTGCCAGCAGTCTCGGACTCAACAATGAGCAGTTCTTC	CASSLGLNNEQFF
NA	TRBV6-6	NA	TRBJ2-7	TGTGCCAGCAGGGGGATTTCCTCCTACGAGCAGTACTTC	CASRGISSYEQYF
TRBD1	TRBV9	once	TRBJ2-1	TGTGCCAGCAGCGCGGGGAGGACAGGGGGCAAGTTCTTC	CASSAGRTGGKFF
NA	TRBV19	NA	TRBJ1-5	TGTGCCAGTAGTATACTCCGGGGGGCTACCCAGCCCCAGCATTTT	CASSILRGATQPQHF
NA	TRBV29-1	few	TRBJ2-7	TGCAGCGCCAGGGTTTCCTACGAGCAGTACTTC	CSARVSYEQYF
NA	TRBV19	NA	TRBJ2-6	TGTGCCAGTAGTAGCCCCGTTCCCTCTGGGGCCAACGTCCTGACTTTC	CASSSPVPSGANVLTF
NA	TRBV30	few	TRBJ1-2	TGTGCCTGGAGCCCTAACAACTATGGCTACACCTTC	CAWSPNNYGYTF
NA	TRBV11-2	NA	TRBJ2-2	TGTGCCAGCAGCTTGTCGGCGAGCACCGGGGAGCTGTTTTTT	CASSLSASTGELFF
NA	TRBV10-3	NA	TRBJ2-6	TGTGCCATCAGGGACGGCCTGAGGGCCAACGTCCTGACTTTC	CAIRDGLRANVLTF
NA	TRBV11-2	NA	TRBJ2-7	TGTGCCAGCAGCCAAACCCCCCGGGGGCCTAACTACGAGCAGTACTTC	CASSQTPRGPNYEQYF
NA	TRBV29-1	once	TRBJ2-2	TGCAGCGTTGGGTGGACGGCTGCGAACACCGGGGAGCTGTTTTTT	CSVGWTAANTGELFF
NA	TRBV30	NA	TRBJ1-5	TGTGCCTGGAGTCACCGGGGAGGAGGGGCGGGTCAGCCCCAGCATTTT	CAWSHRGGGAGQPQHF
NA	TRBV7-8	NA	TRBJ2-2	TGTGCCAGCAGCTTAGATAGGCGGACAAAGAACACCGGGGAGCTGTTTTTT	CASSLDRRTKNTGELFF
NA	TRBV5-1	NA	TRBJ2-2	TGCGCCAGCAGGATGGATGCGGTGAACACCGGGGAGCTGTTTTTT	CASRMDAVNTGELFF
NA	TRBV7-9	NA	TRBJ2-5	TGTGCCAGCAGTTATGTAGGTAGCGGTCAAGAGACCCAGTACTTC	CASSYVGSGQETQYF
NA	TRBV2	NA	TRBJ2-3	TGTGCCAGCAGTGGGAAGGGGGGCACAGATACGCAGTATTTT	CASSGKGGTDTQYF
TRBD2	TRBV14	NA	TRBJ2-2	TGTGCCAGCAGCCAAGAACGACTAGCGGGACTCTACACCGGGGAGCTGTTTTTT	CASSQERLAGLYTGELFF
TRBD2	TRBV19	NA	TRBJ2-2	TGTGCCAGTACCCCTGCTAGCGGACCGTCAACCGGGGAGCTGTTTTTT	CASTPASGPSTGELFF
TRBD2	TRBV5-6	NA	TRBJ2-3	TGTGCCAGCAGCTCCGGGACTAGCGGAGTCACAGATACGCAGTATTTT	CASSSGTSGVTDTQYF
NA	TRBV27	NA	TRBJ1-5	TGTGCCAGCAGTTTATTGGGGGCTGATCAGCCCCAGCATTTT	CASSLLGADQPQHF
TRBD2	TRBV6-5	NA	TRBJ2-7	TGTGCCAGCAGAGGACTAGCGGGTACCTACGAGCAGTACTTC	CASRGLAGTYEQYF
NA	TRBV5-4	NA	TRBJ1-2	TGTGCCAGCAGCTTCCCAGGGCTGACTAACTATGGCTACACCTTC	CASSFPGLTNYGYTF
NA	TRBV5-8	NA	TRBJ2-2	TGTGCCAGCAGCTCGCCCGGGGAGCTGTTTTTT	CASSSPGELFF
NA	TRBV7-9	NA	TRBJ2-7	TGTGCCAGCAGCGGCAGGGCTCTCTACGAGCAGTACTTC	CASSGRALYEQYF
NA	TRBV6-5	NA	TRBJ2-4	TGTGCCAGCAGTTCAGGACGGATAGCCAAAAACATTCAGTACTTC	CASSSGRIAKNIQYF
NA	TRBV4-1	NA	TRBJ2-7	TGCGCCAGCAGCCAAGTCGGCGGGACAGTCCTCGAGCAGTACTTC	CASSQVGGTVLEQYF
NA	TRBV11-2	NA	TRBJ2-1	TGTGCCAGCAGCTTAATTAGGCCCCCTAACTCCTACAATGAGCAGTTCTTC	CASSLIRPPNSYNEQFF
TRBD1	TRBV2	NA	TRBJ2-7	TGTGCCAGCAGTGTGGACAGGGGCTACGAGCAGTACTTC	CASSVDRGYEQYF
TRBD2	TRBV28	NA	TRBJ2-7	TGTGCCAGCAGTCCCCAGGGCCGGGATTTGTGGAGGGAGGGCTCCTACGAGCAGTACTTC	CASSPQGRDLWREGSYEQYF
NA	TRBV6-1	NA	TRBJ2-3	TGTGCCAGCAGTGAAGCGGGGAGTTTGCCAGATACGCAGTATTTT	CASSEAGSLPDTQYF
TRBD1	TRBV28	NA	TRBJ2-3	TGTGCCAGCAGCGAGGGACAGGGCGGTTGGGCGGGTAGCACAGATACGCAGTATTTT	CASSEGQGGWAGSTDTQYF
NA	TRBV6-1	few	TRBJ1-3	TGTGCCAGCAGTGAAGTGCCGGGCGCCATCTCTGGAAACACCATATATTTT	CASSEVPGAISGNTIYF
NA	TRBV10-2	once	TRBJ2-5	TGCGCCAGCACCGGGGAGGGGGACCAAGAGACCCAGTACTTC	CASTGEGDQETQYF
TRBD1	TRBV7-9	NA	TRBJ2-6	TGTGCCAGCAGCTCGAACAGGGGGACTGGGGCCAACGTCCTGACTTTC	CASSSNRGTGANVLTF